The 20 T cell receptor beta chains listed next were all sequenced from one sample in a study of cytomegalovirus exposure and HLA in healthy donors. The PCR contained 60 Vbeta and 13 Jbeta primers. Here immunoSEQ multiplex PCR was the method, and the copy in TCRdb shows in-frame clones only, minus some. The sample has over 100,000 clones, 70% seen once; the top ten hold roughly 9%. Sequenced material: PBMCs. The receptors were gathered from a man in his thirties or forties in good health and CMV-seropositive.

The V and J genes are TRBV2 and TRBJ2-1; D is possibly TRBD1 (6 bases). CDR3 length: 16 residues. V dropped 7 bases and J dropped 0 bases, with 16 bases sitting between them. Germline values: CDR1 SNHLY, CDR2 FYNNEI. CDR3 sequence (DNA): TGTGCCAGCACTTTCTCAGCGGACAGCTCCTACAATGAGCAGTTCTTC. As protein: CASTFSADSSYNEQFF. Full variable domain (missing parts from reference TRBV2 and TRBJ2-1): EPEVTQTPSHQVTQMGQEVILRCVPISNHLYFYWYRQILGQKVEFLVSFYNNEISEKSEIFDDQFSVERPDGSNFTLKIRSTKLEDSAMYFCASTFSADSSYNEQFFGPGTRLTVL.

A few counts support this clone. The chain uses TRBV5-1 and TRBJ2-4, with 9 bases matching TRBD1. Germline CDR1 is SGHRS and CDR2 is YFSETQ. The junction had 6 bases not matched to a gene; V was cut back by 3 bases and J by 8 bases. CDR3 length equals 14 residues. The CDR3 spells CASSSGQGFDIQYF. The CDR3 DNA reads as TGCGCCAGCAGCTCGGGACAGGGTTTTGACATTCAGTACTTC.

The rearrangement uses TRBV7-8 and TRBJ2-5; 8 bases align to TRBD2. This CDR3 region has 16 residues. V was clipped by 1 base and J by 2 bases; unmatched bases: 6. Germline V gene data show CDR1 as SGHVS and CDR2 as FQNEAQ. CDR3 region: CASSLDSGGPQETQYF. In nucleotides, the CDR3 is TGTGCCAGCAGCTTAGACAGCGGGGGACCGCAAGAGACCCAGTACTTC.

The chain has TRBV21-1 and TRBJ2-7; the tabulated D call, TRBD1, remains unverified against the DNA. TRBV21-1 is flagged as a pseudogene. The CDR3 is made up of 12 amino acids. The CDR3 nucleotides read TGTGCCAGCAAGGACAGGTCCTACGAGCAGTACTTC. The encoded protein is CASKDRSYEQYF.

This CDR3 reads CASSLGPSEGGFGELFF. CDR3 coding DNA: TGTGCCAGCAGCCTAGGTCCGAGTGAGGGAGGTTTCGGGGAGCTGTTTTTT. The chain employs TRBV5-5 and TRBJ2-2, with TRBD2 as a possible D gene (6 bases). Looked up from germline, CDR1 is SGHKS and CDR2 is YYEKEE (reference sequence). Trimming removed 4 bases from V and 7 bases from J, with 23 bases in between. CDR3 length equals 17 residues.

The genes are TRBV19 and TRBJ1-5, with 9 bases fitting TRBD1. Germline V gene lookup returns CDR1 LNHDA and CDR2 SQIVND (reference sequence). The CDR3 totals 18 residues. J was trimmed by 4 bases and V by 1 base; bases with no gene match: 11. This chain's CDR3 is CASSIAGGGQGRNQPQHF. In DNA, the CDR3 is TGTGCCAGTAGTATAGCGGGGGGGGGACAGGGCCGGAATCAGCCCCAGCATTTT.

V is TRBV9 and J is TRBJ1-3, with no clear D. With 0 bases removed from V and 4 bases from J, the gap between germline ends came to 11 bases. Germline assignment: CDR1 SGDLS and CDR2 YYNGEE. This CDR3 has 15 amino acids. The DNA of the CDR3 is TGTGCCAGCAGCGTAGGGCATGGAGAGGGAAACACCATATATTTT. Translation: CASSVGHGEGNTIYF.

The chain is built from TRBV29-1 and TRBJ1-2; the match to TRBD1 covers 7 bases. CDR1 SQVTM and CDR2 ANQGSEA come from the germline V gene. The CDR3 is 12 residues long. J lost 5 bases, V lost 4 bases, and 4 bases had no gene match. CDR3 protein: CSVVRGRYGYTF. CDR3 bases: TGCAGCGTTGTGAGGGGGCGATATGGCTACACCTTC.

This clone was counted only a few times. The V gene is TRBV5-1, the J gene TRBJ2-7; D is perhaps TRBD2 (6 bases). The CDR3 runs to 14 residues. Between the trimmed V and J ends, which lost 3 bases and 3 bases, there was a span of 13 bases. The germline V gene encodes CDR1 SGHRS and CDR2 YFSETQ. The CDR3 is CASSSRGADYEQYF. Written as DNA, the CDR3 is TGCGCCAGCAGCTCCCGCGGGGCAGACTACGAGCAGTACTTC.

For this clone: At one boundary the junction diverges from the germline segment, which might be a read error. This chain links TRBV7-7 with TRBJ2-3; D uncertain. There are 17 residues in the CDR3. Germline V CDR1 and CDR2: SSHAT, FNYEAQ (reference sequence). This chain's CDR3 is CASSQNLGVLNRDTQYF. The CDR3 DNA reads as TGTGCTAGCAGCCAAAATTTAGGCGTCCTAAACAGAGATACGCAGTATTTT.

The CDR3 bases are TGTGCCAGCAGTTTTACAGGGGCGAACACTGAAGCTTTCTTT. Translating gives CASSFTGANTEAFF. The chain joins TRBV27 to TRBJ1-1; 7 nucleotides match TRBD1. J gave up 1 base and V 3 bases, and 2 bases lay outside the gene matches. Germline-derived CDR1 and CDR2 are MNHEY and SMNVEV (reference sequence). CDR3 length equals 14 residues.

This clone appeared a single time. The rearrangement uses TRBV28 and TRBJ2-2; D remains unclear. This CDR3 has 13 amino acids. V was clipped by 6 bases and J by 0 bases, with 5 bases between them. Germline V gives CDR1 MDHEN, CDR2 SYDVKM. For the CDR3, the DNA is TGTGCCAGCAGCCCGGCGAACACCGGGGAGCTGTTTTTT. It is translated as CASSPANTGELFF.

The rearrangement uses TRBV7-3 and TRBJ2-1, with TRBD1 as a possible D gene (6 bases). V lost 5 bases and J 2 bases, leaving 10 bases between the germline ends. The CDR3 extends over 14 amino acids. CDR1 is SGHTA, CDR2 FQGTGA, per germline. The CDR3 spells CASSPGDPYNEQFF. Here the CDR3 DNA reads TGTGCCAGCAGCCCAGGGGATCCCTACAATGAGCAGTTCTTC.

The rearrangement links TRBV7-8 to TRBJ2-4; 7 bases agree with TRBD2. CDR1 is SGHVS, CDR2 FQNEAQ, per germline. CDR3 size: 18 residues. The V gene end was trimmed by 2 bases and the J gene end by 1 base; junction bases not matched to a gene: 11. The CDR3 coding sequence is TGTGCCAGCAGCTTAAAGGACAACTGGGAGGGGGCCAAAAACATTCAGTACTTC. Translated: CASSLKDNWEGAKNIQYF.

The chain joins TRBV7-3 to TRBJ1-6; no reliable D call. Looked up from germline, CDR1 is SGHTA and CDR2 is FQGTGA. The CDR3 runs to 13 residues. Trimming took off 5 bases at V and 0 bases at J, with 2 bases between the two ends. The DNA of the CDR3 is TGTGCCAGCAGCCACTCCTATAATTCACCCCTCCACTTT. Its protein is CASSHSYNSPLHF.

The J gene is TRBJ1-2, the V gene TRBV19; D perhaps matches TRBD1 (5 bases). This CDR3 is built from 12 residues. Trimming shortened V by 7 bases and J by 8 bases, and 14 bases separated the two germline ends. Germline CDR1 and CDR2: LNHDA and SQIVND (reference sequence). The CDR3 DNA sequence: TGTGCCAGTAAACAGGAGCTGGTAGGCTACACCTTC. Translated, it gives CASKQELVGYTF.

The V gene is TRBV28, the J gene TRBJ1-1; 7 bases align to TRBD1. V lost 1 base, J lost 2 bases, and 10 bases stayed unmatched. CDR3 length equals 17 residues. Germline CDR1 is MDHEN and CDR2 is SYDVKM. CDR3 amino acids: CASSLYEWRGRNTEAFF. Here the CDR3 DNA reads TGTGCCAGCAGTTTATACGAATGGAGGGGGCGAAACACTGAAGCTTTCTTT.

A single count supports this clone. The rearrangement links TRBV6-6 to TRBJ1-1, with 7 bases matching TRBD1. Germline CDR1 is MNHNY and CDR2 is SVGAGI (reference sequence). V lost 5 bases and J lost 3; bases outside the gene matches: 12. The CDR3 contains 16 residues. The CDR3 here is CASSRGPHRADTEAFF. The CDR3 DNA reads as TGTGCCAGCAGTAGGGGGCCACACAGGGCGGACACTGAAGCTTTCTTT.

This clone appeared once. The V call is TRBV29-1, the J call TRBJ2-3; a possible D gene is TRBD2 (6 bases). The CDR3 loop spans 15 amino acids. Germline loops: CDR1 SQVTM, CDR2 ANQGSEA. V lost 4 bases to trimming and J lost 1 base, with 15 bases between them. CDR3 sequence reads: CSVGGLIAGTDTQYF. The CDR3 DNA reads TGCAGCGTTGGAGGCCTTATAGCGGGCACAGATACGCAGTATTTT.

The chain has TRBV7-9 and TRBJ2-1; 8 bases fit TRBD2. The CDR3 loop spans 14 amino acids. The V segment lost 2 bases and the J segment 7 bases; nucleotides outside the gene matches: 4. Germline CDR1 reads SEHNR; CDR2 reads FQNEAQ (reference sequence). The CDR3 loop is CASSLMAGGNEQFF. Here the CDR3 DNA reads TGTGCCAGCAGCTTAATGGCGGGAGGTAATGAGCAGTTCTTC.